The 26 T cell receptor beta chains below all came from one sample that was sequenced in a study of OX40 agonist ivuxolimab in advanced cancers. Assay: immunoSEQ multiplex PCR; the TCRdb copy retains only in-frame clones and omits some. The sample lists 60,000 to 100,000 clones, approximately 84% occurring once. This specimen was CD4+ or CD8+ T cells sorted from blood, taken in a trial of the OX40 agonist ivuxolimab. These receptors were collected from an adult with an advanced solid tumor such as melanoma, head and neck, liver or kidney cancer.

DNA of the CDR3: TGTGCCAGCAGCCTGGGGGAGGGGCGGAGGTCACCCCTCCACTTT. Translated, it gives CASSLGEGRRSPLHF. The chain recombines TRBV7-8 with TRBJ1-6, with D maybe TRBD1 (5 bases). The CDR3 spans 15 residues. Germline CDR1 is SGHVS and CDR2 is FQNEAQ. Trimming cost V 5 bases and J 10 bases, with 18 bases left between them.

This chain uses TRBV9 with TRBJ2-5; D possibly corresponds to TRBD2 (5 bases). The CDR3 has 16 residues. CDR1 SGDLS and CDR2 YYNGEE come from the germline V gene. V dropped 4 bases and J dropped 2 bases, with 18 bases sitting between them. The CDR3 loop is CASSPRISTGQETQYF. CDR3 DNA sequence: TGTGCCAGCAGCCCCCGTATATCGACGGGGCAAGAGACCCAGTACTTC. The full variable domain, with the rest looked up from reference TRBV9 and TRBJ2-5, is DSGVTQTPKHLITATGQRVTLRCSPRSGDLSVYWYQQSLDQGLQFLIQYYNGEERAKGNILERFSAQQFPDLHSELNLSSLELGDSALYFCASSPRISTGQETQYFGPGTRLLVL.

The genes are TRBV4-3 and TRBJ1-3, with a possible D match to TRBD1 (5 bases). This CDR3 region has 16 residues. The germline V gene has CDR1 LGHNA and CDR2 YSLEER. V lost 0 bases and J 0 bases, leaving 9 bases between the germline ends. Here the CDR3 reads CASSQEVRGSGNTIYF. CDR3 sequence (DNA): TGCGCCAGCAGCCAAGAGGTGAGGGGCTCTGGAAACACCATATATTTT.

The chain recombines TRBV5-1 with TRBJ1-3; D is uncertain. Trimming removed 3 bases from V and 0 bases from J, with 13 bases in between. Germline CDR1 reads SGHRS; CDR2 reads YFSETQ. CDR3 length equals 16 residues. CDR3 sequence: CASSSGTQISGNTIYF. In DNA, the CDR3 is TGCGCCAGCAGCTCTGGCACGCAGATCTCTGGAAACACCATATATTTT.

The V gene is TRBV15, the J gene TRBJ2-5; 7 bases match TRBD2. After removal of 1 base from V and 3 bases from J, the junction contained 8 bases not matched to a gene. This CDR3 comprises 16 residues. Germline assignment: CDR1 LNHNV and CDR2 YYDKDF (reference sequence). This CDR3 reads CATSRALAERKETQYF. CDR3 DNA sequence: TGTGCCACCAGCAGAGCGCTAGCGGAGCGAAAAGAGACCCAGTACTTC. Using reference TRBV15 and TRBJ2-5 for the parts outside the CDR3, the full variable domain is DAMVIQNPRYQVTQFGKPVTLSCSQTLNHNVMYWYQQKSSQAPKLLFHYYDKDFNNEADTPDNFQSRRPNTSFCFLDIRSPGLGDTAMYLCATSRALAERKETQYFGPGTRLLVL.

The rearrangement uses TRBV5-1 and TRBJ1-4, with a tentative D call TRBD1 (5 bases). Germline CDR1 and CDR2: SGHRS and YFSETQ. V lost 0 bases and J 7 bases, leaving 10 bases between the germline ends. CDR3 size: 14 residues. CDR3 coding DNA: TGCGCCAGCAGCTTGGTGCAGGGCGGTGAAAAACTGTTTTTT. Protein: CASSLVQGGEKLFF.

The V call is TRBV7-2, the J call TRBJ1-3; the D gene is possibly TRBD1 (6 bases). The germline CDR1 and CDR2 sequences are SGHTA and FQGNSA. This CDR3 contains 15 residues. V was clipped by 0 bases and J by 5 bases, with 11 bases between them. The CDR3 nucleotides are TGTGCCAGCAGCTTAGCGGGGGGGCTAAGAAACACCATATATTTT. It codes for CASSLAGGLRNTIYF.

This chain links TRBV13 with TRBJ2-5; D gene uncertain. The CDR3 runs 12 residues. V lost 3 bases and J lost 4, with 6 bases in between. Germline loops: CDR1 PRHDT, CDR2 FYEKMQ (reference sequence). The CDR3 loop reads CASSLERETQYF. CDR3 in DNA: TGTGCCAGCAGCTTGGAGCGAGAGACCCAGTACTTC.

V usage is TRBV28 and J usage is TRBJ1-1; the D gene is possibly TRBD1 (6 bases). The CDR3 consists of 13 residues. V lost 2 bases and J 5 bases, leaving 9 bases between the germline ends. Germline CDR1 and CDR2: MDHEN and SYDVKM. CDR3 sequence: CASSLRGGTEAFF. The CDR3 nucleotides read TGTGCCAGCAGTTTAAGAGGGGGGACTGAAGCTTTCTTT. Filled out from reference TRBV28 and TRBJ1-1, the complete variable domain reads DVKVTQSSRYLVKRTGEKVFLECVQDMDHENMFWYRQDPGLGLRLIYFSYDVKMKEKGDIPEGYSVSREKKERFSLILESASTNQTSMYLCASSLRGGTEAFFGQGTRLTVV.

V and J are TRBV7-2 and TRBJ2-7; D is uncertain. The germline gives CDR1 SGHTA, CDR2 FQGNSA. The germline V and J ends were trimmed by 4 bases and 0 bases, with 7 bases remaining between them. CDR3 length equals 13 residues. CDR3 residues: CASSSYNSYEQYF. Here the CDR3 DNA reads TGTGCCAGCAGCTCTTACAACTCCTACGAGCAGTACTTC.

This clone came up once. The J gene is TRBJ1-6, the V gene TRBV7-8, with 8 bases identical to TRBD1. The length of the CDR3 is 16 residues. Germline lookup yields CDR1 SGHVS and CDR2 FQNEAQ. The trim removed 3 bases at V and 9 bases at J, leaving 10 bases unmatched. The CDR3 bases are TGTGCCAGCAGCTTCTCCCGGGACAGGACGTTTTCACCCCTCCACTTT. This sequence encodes CASSFSRDRTFSPLHF.

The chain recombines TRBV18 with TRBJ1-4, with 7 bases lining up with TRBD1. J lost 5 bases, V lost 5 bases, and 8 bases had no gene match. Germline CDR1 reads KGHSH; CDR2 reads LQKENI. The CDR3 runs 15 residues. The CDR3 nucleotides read TGTGCCAGCTCATCCAGACAGGGACTAAATGAAAAACTGTTTTTT. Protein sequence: CASSSRQGLNEKLFF.

The CDR3 nucleotides read TGTGCCAGTAGTCGGACAGGGGGAGGAGCTGAAGCTTTCTTT. It yields the protein CASSRTGGGAEAFF. The chain carries TRBV19 and TRBJ1-1, with 10 bases matching TRBD1. Germline V lookup: CDR1 LNHDA, CDR2 SQIVND (reference sequence). The V segment lost 5 bases and the J segment 6 bases; nucleotides outside the gene matches: 6. The CDR3 has 14 residues.

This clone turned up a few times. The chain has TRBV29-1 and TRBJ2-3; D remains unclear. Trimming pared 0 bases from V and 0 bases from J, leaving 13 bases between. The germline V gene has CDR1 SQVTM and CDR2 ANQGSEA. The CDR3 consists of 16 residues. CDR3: CSVEDRVRASTDTQYF. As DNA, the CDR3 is TGCAGCGTTGAAGATCGCGTTCGTGCTAGCACAGATACGCAGTATTTT.

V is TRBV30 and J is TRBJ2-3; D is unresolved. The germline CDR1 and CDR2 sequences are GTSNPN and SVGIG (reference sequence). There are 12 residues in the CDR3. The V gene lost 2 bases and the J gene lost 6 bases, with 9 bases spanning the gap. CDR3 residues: CAWSPDTDTQYF. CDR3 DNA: TGTGCCTGGAGTCCAGACACGGATACGCAGTATTTT.

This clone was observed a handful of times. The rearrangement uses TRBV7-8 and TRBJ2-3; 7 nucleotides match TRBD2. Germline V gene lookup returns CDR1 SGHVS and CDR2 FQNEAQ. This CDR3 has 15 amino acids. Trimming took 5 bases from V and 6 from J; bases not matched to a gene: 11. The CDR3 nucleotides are TGTGCCAGCAGCCGCTCGGGGGGAGCACGTGATACGCAGTATTTT. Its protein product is CASSRSGGARDTQYF.

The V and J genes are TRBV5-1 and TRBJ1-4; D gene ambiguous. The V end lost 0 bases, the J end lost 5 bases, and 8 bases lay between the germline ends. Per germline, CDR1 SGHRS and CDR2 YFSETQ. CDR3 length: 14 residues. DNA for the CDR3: TGCGCCAGCAGCTTGGCCCGGCCGAATGAAAAACTGTTTTTT. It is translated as CASSLARPNEKLFF.

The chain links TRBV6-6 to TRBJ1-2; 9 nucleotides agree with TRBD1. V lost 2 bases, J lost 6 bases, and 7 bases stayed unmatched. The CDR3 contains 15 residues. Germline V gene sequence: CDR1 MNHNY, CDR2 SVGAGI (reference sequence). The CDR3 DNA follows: TGTGCCAGCAGTTACCCGGCCGGACAGGGGAATGGCTACACCTTC. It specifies CASSYPAGQGNGYTF.

The CDR3: CASSHNSGQQETQYF. The CDR3 coding sequence is TGTGCCAGCAGCCACAATAGTGGACAGCAAGAGACCCAGTACTTC. The V and J genes are TRBV7-2 and TRBJ2-5; tentatively, D is TRBD1 (6 bases). V lost 5 bases, J lost 2 bases, and 15 bases lay in between. Germline CDR1 SGHTA, CDR2 FQGNSA. This CDR3 has 15 amino acids.

The DNA for the CDR3 is TGTGCCGGGCGGGCAGGGCCCATGAACACTGAAGCTTTCTTT. Translation: CAGRAGPMNTEAFF. This chain links TRBV28 with TRBJ1-1; perhaps TRBD1 as D (5 bases). The CDR3 contains 14 residues. V was trimmed by 11 bases and J by 0 bases, leaving 16 bases between them. Per the germline V gene, CDR1 is MDHEN and CDR2 is SYDVKM. Together with reference TRBV28 and TRBJ1-1, the CDR3 gives the full variable domain: DVKVTQSSRYLVKRTGEKVFLECVQDMDHENMFWYRQDPGLGLRLIYFSYDVKMKEKGDIPEGYSVSREKKERFSLILESASTNQTSMYLCAGRAGPMNTEAFFGQGTRLTVV.

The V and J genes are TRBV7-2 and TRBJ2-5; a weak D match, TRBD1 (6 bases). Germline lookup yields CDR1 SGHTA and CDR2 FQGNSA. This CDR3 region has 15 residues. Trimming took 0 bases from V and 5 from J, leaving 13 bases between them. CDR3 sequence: CASSLAQGRGETQYF. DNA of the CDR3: TGTGCCAGCAGCTTAGCGCAGGGCAGGGGTGAGACCCAGTACTTC.

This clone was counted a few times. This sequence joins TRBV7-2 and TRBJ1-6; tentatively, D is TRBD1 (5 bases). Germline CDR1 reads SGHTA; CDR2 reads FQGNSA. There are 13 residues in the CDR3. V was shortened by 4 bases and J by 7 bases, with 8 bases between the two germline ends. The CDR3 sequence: CASSWGPNSPLHF. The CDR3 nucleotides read TGTGCCAGCAGCTGGGGCCCCAATTCACCCCTCCACTTT.

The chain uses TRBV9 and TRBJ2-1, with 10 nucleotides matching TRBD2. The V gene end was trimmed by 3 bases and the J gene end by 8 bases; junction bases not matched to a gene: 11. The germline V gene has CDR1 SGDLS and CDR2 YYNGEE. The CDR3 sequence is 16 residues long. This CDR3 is CASSAGTSVRRDEQFF. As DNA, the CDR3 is TGTGCCAGCAGCGCGGGGACTAGCGTCCGTCGGGATGAGCAGTTCTTC. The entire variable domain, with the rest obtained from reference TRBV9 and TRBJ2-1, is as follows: DSGVTQTPKHLITATGQRVTLRCSPRSGDLSVYWYQQSLDQGLQFLIQYYNGEERAKGNILERFSAQQFPDLHSELNLSSLELGDSALYFCASSAGTSVRRDEQFFGPGTRLTVL.

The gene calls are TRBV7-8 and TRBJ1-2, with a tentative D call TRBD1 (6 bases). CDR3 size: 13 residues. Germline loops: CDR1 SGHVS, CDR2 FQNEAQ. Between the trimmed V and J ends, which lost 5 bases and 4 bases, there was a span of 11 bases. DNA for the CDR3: TGTGCCAGCAGCGAACAGGGTCTCTATGGCTACACCTTC. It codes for CASSEQGLYGYTF.

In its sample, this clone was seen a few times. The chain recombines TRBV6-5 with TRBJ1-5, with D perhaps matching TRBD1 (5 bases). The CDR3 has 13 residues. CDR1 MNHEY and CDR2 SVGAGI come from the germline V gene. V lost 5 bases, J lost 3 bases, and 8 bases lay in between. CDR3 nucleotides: TGTGCCAGCAGTCGACAGCTCAATCAGCCCCAGCATTTT. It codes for CASSRQLNQPQHF.

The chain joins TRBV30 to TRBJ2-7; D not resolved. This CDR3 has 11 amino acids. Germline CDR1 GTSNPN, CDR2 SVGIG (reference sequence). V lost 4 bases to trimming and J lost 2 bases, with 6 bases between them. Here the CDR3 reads CAWMQAYEQYF. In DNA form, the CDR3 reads TGTGCCTGGATGCAGGCCTACGAGCAGTACTTC.